The source of this T cell receptor (beta chain) is a study of blood T cell repertoires in COVID-19. Study details: The analysed material was cDNA or gDNA that came from T cells, B-cell-depleted T cells, or PBMCs.

CDR3 length: 16 residues. Trimming at V came to 0 bases and at J to 6 bases, leaving 9 bases not matched to a gene. CDR1 and CDR2 (germline): SGHRS, YFSETQ. The method was immunoSEQ multiplex PCR; TCRdb's version includes in-frame clones alone and lacks a portion of them. Seen here are some 300,000 clones, approximately 90% observed once, and the top ten hold roughly 6.1%. This clone was counted a single time. The receptor comes from a woman in her forties or fifties with COVID-19, enrolled during active disease. The chain has TRBV5-1 and TRBJ2-1, with 7 bases fitting TRBD1. Input material: peripheral blood. CDR3 nucleotide sequence: TGCGCCAGCAGCTTGGCCTTGACAGGGTCGGGCAATGAGCAGTTCTTC. Protein product: CASSLALTGSGNEQFF.